This TCR beta chain was identified during a study of long-term antiretroviral therapy in people with HIV. The CDR3 extends over 15 amino acids. J was trimmed by 7 bases and V by 5 bases; bases with no gene match: 10. The germline gives CDR1 SGHTA, CDR2 FQGTGA. With respect to this clone: The antigen is undetermined.

Version v3.0 of the immunoSEQ assay was performed at survey level. Repertoires were generated with immunoSEQ multiplex PCR, while TCRdb's copy carries only in-frame clones and drops some. The table includes 15,000 to 20,000 clones, just under 80% detected once. Regarding the study as a whole: Blood dating 2004 to 2017 may reflect older ART regimens.

The material was unsorted PBMCs, obtained at the start of antiretroviral therapy, before treatment. This clonotype originated in a middle-aged woman with HIV. The chain links TRBV7-3 to TRBJ2-5, with 10 bases aligning to TRBD2. CDR3 sequence reads: CASSQGLAETGTQYF. CDR3 in DNA: TGTGCCAGCAGCCAAGGACTAGCGGAAACAGGGACCCAGTACTTC.